Following are 3 T cell receptor beta chains from one sample sequenced in a study of cytomegalovirus exposure and HLA in healthy donors. Clones were sequenced by immunoSEQ multiplex PCR, and TCRdb holds only the in-frame ones, with some missing. The sample lists 150,000 to 200,000 clones; 85% were seen once. The sample comprised PBMCs. These TCRs come from a man aged 18-30 years in good health and CMV-seropositive.

The gene calls are TRBV28 and TRBJ1-2; no clear D. Germline assignment: CDR1 MDHEN and CDR2 SYDVKM. This CDR3 region has 14 residues. Trimming removed 1 base at V and 3 bases at J, with 9 bases between. The CDR3 loop is CASSLFDRDYGYTF. CDR3 bases: TGTGCCAGCAGTTTATTTGACCGGGACTATGGCTACACCTTC.

This clone was picked up a small number of times. The gene calls are TRBV5-6 and TRBJ1-1, with 10 bases fitting TRBD1. This CDR3 contains 16 residues. V lost 0 bases, J lost 5 bases, and 7 bases stayed unmatched. The V gene's germline CDR1 is SGHDT and CDR2 YYEEEE. CDR3 nucleotides: TGTGCCAGCAGCTTGGGGACAGGGGGATATGGGACTGAAGCTTTCTTT. Its translation: CASSLGTGGYGTEAFF.

The V and J genes are TRBV10-3 and TRBJ2-3; 11 positions match TRBD2. Germline V lookup: CDR1 ENHRY, CDR2 SYGVKD. The CDR3 contains 17 residues. V shed 3 bases, J shed 6 bases, and the junction held 11 bases outside the gene matches. The CDR3 nucleotides read TGTGCCATCAGTGAACCGACTAGCGGGGCGGGCTTGGATACGCAGTATTTT. It encodes CAISEPTSGAGLDTQYF.